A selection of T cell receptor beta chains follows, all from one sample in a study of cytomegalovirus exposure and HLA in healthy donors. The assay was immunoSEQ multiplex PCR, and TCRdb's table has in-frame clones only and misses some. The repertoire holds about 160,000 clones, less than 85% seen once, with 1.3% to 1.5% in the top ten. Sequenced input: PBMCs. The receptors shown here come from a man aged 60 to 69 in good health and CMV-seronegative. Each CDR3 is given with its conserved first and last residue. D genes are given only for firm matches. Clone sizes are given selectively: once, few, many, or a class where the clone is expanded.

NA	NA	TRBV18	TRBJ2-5	CASSPPSGSETQYF	TGTGCCAGCTCACCACCGTCCGGGTCAGAGACCCAGTACTTC
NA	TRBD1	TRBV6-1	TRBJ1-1	CASRWTGYTEAFF	TGTGCCAGCAGGTGGACAGGGTACACTGAAGCTTTCTTT
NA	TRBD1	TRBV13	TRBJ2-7	CASSYEGAWDRVYEQYF	TGTGCCAGCAGCTATGAGGGGGCTTGGGACAGAGTCTACGAGCAGTACTTC
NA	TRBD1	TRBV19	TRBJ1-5	CASKPGQLSNQPQHF	TGTGCCAGTAAACCGGGACAGCTAAGCAATCAGCCCCAGCATTTT
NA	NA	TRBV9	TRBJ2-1	CASSHDLRLGYNEQFF	TGTGCCAGCAGCCACGACCTGCGCCTAGGCTACAATGAGCAGTTCTTC
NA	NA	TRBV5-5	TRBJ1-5	CASSLAPGSLSNQPQHF	TGTGCCAGCAGCTTGGCCCCCGGGTCCCTTAGCAATCAGCCCCAGCATTTT
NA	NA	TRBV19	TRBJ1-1	CASSSTVNTEAFF	TGTGCCAGTAGCAGCACAGTGAACACTGAAGCTTTCTTT
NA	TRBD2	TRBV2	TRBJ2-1	CASSELRTSGDNEQFF	TGTGCCAGCAGTGAACTGAGGACTAGCGGGGACAATGAGCAGTTCTTC
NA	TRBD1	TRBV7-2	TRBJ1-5	CASSLQGGSNQPQHF	TGTGCCAGCAGTCTACAGGGGGGGAGCAATCAGCCCCAGCATTTT
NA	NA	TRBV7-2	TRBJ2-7	CASSLPGLTYEQYF	TGTGCCAGCAGCTTACCAGGCTTAACCTACGAGCAGTACTTC
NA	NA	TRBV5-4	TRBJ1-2	CASSRSSDRSGGYTF	TGTGCCAGCAGCCGAAGCAGCGATCGGTCGGGTGGCTACACCTTC
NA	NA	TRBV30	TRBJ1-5	CAWSVGGGSNQPQHF	TGTGCCTGGAGTGTAGGGGGGGGCAGCAATCAGCCCCAGCATTTT
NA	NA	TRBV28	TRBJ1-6	CASSPPSGADSPLHF	TGTGCCAGCAGCCCCCCCTCCGGCGCGGATTCACCCCTCCACTTT
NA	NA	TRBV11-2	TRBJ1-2	CASSSSGGYGYTF	TGTGCCAGCAGCTCCTCGGGGGGCTATGGCTACACCTTC
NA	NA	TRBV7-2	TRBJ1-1	CASSLTENTEAFF	TGTGCCAGCAGCTTGACAGAAAACACTGAAGCTTTCTTT
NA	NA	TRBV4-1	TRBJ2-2	CASSQGANTGELFF	TGCGCCAGCAGCCAAGGAGCGAACACCGGGGAGCTGTTTTTT
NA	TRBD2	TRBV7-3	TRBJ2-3	CASSSLAGGITDTQYF	TGTGCCAGCAGCTCCCTAGCGGGGGGGATTACAGATACGCAGTATTTT
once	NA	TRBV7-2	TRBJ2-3	CASSAKRAADTQYF	TGTGCCAGCAGCGCCAAGCGGGCAGCAGATACGCAGTATTTT
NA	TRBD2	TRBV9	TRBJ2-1	CASSSGTSAYNEQFF	TGTGCCAGCAGTTCCGGGACTAGCGCCTACAATGAGCAGTTCTTC
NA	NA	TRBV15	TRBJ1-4	CATSRNRVSEEKLFF	TGTGCCACCAGCAGGAACAGGGTTTCGGAAGAAAAACTGTTTTTT
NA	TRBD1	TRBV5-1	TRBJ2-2	CASSFRGGASGELFF	TGCGCCAGCAGCTTCAGAGGGGGCGCTTCCGGGGAGCTGTTTTTT
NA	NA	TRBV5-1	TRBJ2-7	CASSSRDTYEQYF	TGCGCCAGCAGTAGCCGGGACACCTACGAGCAGTACTTC
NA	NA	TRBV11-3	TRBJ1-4	CASSSRDEKLFF	TGTGCCAGCAGCTCCCGAGATGAAAAACTGTTTTTT
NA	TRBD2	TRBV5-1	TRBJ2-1	CASSFGTSGDNEQFF	TGCGCCAGCAGCTTTGGGACTAGCGGAGACAATGAGCAGTTCTTC
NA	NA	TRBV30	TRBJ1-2	CAWSVLYGGTYGYTF	TGTGCCTGGAGTGTACTGTACGGGGGAACCTATGGCTACACCTTC
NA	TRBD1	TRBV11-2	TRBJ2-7	CASSWGQVSYEQYF	TGTGCCAGCAGCTGGGGACAGGTGAGCTACGAGCAGTACTTC
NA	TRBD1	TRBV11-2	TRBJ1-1	CASSLEGQGFTEAFF	TGTGCCAGCAGCTTAGAAGGACAGGGGTTTACTGAAGCTTTCTTT
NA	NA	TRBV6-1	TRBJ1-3	CASSESFGIGNTIYF	TGTGCCAGCAGTGAATCCTTCGGGATTGGAAACACCATATATTTT
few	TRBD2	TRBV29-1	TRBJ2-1	CSVSGVAYNEQFF	TGCAGCGTTAGCGGGGTAGCCTACAATGAGCAGTTCTTC
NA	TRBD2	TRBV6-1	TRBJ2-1	CASSDILAGGYNEQFF	TGTGCCAGCAGTGACATACTAGCGGGAGGATACAATGAGCAGTTCTTC
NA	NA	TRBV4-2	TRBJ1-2	CASSQDMSSTYGYTF	TGTGCCAGCAGCCAAGATATGAGTTCCACCTATGGCTACACCTTC
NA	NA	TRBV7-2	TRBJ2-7	CASSISPQGTYEQYF	TGTGCCAGCAGCATTAGTCCACAGGGAACCTACGAGCAGTACTTC
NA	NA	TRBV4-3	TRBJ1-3	CASSQFVSGGSSGNTIYF	TGCGCCAGCAGCCAATTCGTCTCCGGCGGAAGCTCTGGAAACACCATATATTTT
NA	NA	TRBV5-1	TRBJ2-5	CASSSTVNPGETQYF	TGCGCCAGCAGCTCGACAGTTAATCCGGGAGAGACCCAGTACTTC
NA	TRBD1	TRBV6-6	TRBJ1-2	CASNRQGAQGYTF	TGTGCCAGCAACCGACAGGGGGCGCAAGGCTACACCTTC
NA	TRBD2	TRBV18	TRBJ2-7	CASSPSTSGRGEQYF	TGTGCCAGCTCACCGTCGACTAGCGGGAGAGGCGAGCAGTACTTC
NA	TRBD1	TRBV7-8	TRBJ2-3	CARDKTIRQGTDTQYF	TGTGCCAGGGACAAAACGATCCGACAGGGAACAGATACGCAGTATTTT
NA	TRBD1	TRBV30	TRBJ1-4	CAWTLRTGEKLFF	TGTGCCTGGACCCTAAGGACAGGAGAAAAACTGTTTTTT
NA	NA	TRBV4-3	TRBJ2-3	CASSQDPRGANTQYF	TGCGCCAGCAGCCAAGACCCTCGGGGGGCAAATACGCAGTATTTT
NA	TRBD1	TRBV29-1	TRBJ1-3	CSVDGQGGNTIYF	TGCAGCGTGGATGGACAGGGGGGAAACACCATATATTTT
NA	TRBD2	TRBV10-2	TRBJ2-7	CASIKSIGRTSGTRSYEQYF	TGCGCCAGCATCAAAAGTATTGGTAGGACTAGCGGGACCCGCTCCTACGAGCAGTACTTC
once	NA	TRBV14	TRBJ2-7	CASSQDLEQYF	TGTGCCAGCAGCCAAGATCTCGAGCAGTACTTC
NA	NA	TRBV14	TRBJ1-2	CASSPIHDEGLSGYTF	TGTGCCAGCAGCCCGATACATGACGAGGGACTCTCTGGCTACACCTTC
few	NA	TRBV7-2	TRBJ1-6	CASSPGRGYNSPLHF	TGTGCCAGCAGCCCGGGCAGGGGATATAATTCACCCCTCCACTTT
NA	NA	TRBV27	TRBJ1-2	CASSPSGGAPGYTF	TGTGCCAGCAGTCCAAGTGGGGGGGCCCCGGGCTACACCTTC
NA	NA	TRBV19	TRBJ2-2	CASKDSANTGELFF	TGTGCCAGTAAGGACTCCGCGAACACCGGGGAGCTGTTTTTT
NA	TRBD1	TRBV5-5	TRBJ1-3	CASSFVTGLSGNTIYF	TGTGCCAGCAGCTTCGTGACAGGGCTCTCTGGAAACACCATATATTTT
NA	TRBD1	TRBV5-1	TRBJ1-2	CASSPDGQGYYGYTF	TGCGCCAGCAGCCCGGACGGACAGGGCTACTATGGCTACACCTTC
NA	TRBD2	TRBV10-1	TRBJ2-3	CASSEGAGGSDTQYF	TGCGCCAGCAGTGAAGGAGCGGGAGGTTCAGATACGCAGTATTTT
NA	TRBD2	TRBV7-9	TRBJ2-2	CASSPWTSAGELFF	TGTGCCAGCAGCCCCTGGACTAGCGCCGGGGAGCTGTTTTTT
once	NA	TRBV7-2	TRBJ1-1	CASSPRRERDTEAFF	TGTGCCAGCAGCCCCCGCCGGGAGAGGGACACTGAAGCTTTCTTT
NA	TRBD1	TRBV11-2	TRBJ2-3	CASSLKTGSSTDTQYF	TGTGCCAGCAGCCTTAAGACAGGGTCTAGCACAGATACGCAGTATTTT
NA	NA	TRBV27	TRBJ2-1	CASSFHMDEQFF	TGTGCCAGCAGTTTTCACATGGATGAGCAGTTCTTC
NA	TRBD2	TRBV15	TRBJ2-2	CATSRGDLTSGSTTGELFF	TGTGCCACCAGCAGAGGGGACCTAACTAGCGGGAGTACAACCGGGGAGCTGTTTTTT
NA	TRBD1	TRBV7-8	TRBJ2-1	CASSSATGLSEQFF	TGTGCCAGCAGCTCCGCGACAGGGTTGTCGGAGCAGTTCTTC
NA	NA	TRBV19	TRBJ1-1	CASSIWGRRVEAFF	TGTGCCAGTAGTATCTGGGGCCGCCGAGTTGAAGCTTTCTTT
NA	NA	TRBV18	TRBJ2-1	CASSPPSLGDEQFF	TGTGCCAGCTCTCCACCCTCACTCGGGGATGAGCAGTTCTTC